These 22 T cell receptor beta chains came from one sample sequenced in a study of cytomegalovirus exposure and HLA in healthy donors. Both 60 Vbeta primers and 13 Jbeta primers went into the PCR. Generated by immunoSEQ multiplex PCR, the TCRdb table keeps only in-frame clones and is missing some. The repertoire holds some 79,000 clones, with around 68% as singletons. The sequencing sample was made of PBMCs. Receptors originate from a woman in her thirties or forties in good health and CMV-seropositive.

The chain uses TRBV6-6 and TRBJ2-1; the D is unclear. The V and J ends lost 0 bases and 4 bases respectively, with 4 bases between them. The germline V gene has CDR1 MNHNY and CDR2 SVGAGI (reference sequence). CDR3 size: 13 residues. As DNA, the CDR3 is TGTGCCAGCAGTTACTCCGAGTACAATGAGCAGTTCTTC. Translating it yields CASSYSEYNEQFF.

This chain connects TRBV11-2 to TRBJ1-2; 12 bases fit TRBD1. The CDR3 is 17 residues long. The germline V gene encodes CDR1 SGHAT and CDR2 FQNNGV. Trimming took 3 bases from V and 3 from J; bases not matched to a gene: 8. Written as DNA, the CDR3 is TGTGCCAGCAGCTTTGCCGGGACAGGGGGCATAGACTATGGCTACACCTTC. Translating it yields CASSFAGTGGIDYGYTF.

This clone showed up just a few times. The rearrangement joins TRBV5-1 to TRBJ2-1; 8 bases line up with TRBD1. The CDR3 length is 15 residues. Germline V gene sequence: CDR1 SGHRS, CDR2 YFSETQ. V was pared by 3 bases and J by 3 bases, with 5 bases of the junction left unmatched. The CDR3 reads CASSSTGDNYNEQFF. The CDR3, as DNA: TGCGCCAGCAGCTCGACAGGGGATAACTACAATGAGCAGTTCTTC.

Here the CDR3 DNA reads TGTGCCAGCAGTTCCTCATCGGCGGGAGAGGGCTACGAGCAGTACTTC. It translates to CASSSSSAGEGYEQYF. The chain has TRBV28 and TRBJ2-7; TRBD2 agrees at 7 bases. This CDR3 is built from 16 residues. The ends lost 4 bases at V and 3 bases at J; junction bases unmatched: 12. Germline-derived CDR1 and CDR2 are MDHEN and SYDVKM. Drawing the rest from reference TRBV28 and TRBJ2-7, the complete variable domain is DVKVTQSSRYLVKRTGEKVFLECVQDMDHENMFWYRQDPGLGLRLIYFSYDVKMKEKGDIPEGYSVSREKKERFSLILESASTNQTSMYLCASSSSSAGEGYEQYFGPGTRLTVT.

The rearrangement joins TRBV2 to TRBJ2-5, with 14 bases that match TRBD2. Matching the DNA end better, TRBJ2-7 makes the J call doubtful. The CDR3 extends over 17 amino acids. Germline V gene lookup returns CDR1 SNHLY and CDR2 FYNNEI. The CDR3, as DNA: TGTGCCAGCAGCCCCGGGACTAGCGGGAGTAGGGCCTACGAGCAGTACTTC. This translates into CASSPGTSGSRAYEQYF.

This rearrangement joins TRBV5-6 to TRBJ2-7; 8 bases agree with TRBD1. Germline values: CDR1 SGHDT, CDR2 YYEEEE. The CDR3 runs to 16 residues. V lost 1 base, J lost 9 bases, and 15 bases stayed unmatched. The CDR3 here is CASSLYSAGGGLGQYF. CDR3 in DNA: TGTGCCAGCAGCTTGTATTCGGCAGGGGGCGGGTTGGGGCAGTACTTC.

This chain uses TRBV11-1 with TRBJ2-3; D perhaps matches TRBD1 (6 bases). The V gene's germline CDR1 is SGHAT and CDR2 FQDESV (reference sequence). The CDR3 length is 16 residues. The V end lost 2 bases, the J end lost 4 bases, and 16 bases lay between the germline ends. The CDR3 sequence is CASSLSTGRGADTQYF. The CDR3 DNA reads TGTGCCAGCAGCTTATCGACAGGACGAGGCGCAGATACGCAGTATTTT.

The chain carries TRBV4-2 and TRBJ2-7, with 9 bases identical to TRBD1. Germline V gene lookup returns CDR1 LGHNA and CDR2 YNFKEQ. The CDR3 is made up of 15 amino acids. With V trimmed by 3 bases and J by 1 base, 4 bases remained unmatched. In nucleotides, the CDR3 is TGTGCCAGCAGCCATCTGGGGACAGGGTCCTACGAGCAGTACTTC. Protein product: CASSHLGTGSYEQYF.

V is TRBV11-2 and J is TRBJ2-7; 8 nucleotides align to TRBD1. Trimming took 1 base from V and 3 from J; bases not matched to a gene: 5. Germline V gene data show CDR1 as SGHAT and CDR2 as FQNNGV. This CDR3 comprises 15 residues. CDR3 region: CASSLGWTGSYEQYF. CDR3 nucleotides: TGTGCCAGCAGCTTAGGCTGGACAGGGAGCTACGAGCAGTACTTC.

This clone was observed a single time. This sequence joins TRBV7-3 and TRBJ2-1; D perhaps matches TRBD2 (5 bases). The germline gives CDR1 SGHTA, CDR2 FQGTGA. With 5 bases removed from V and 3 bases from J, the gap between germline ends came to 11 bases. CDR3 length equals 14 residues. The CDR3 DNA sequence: TGTGCCAGCAGCCTGGCCGGAGGCTACAATGAGCAGTTCTTC. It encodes CASSLAGGYNEQFF. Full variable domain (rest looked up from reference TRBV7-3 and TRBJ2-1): GAGVSQTPSNKVTEKGKYVELRCDPISGHTALYWYRQSLGQGPEFLIYFQGTGAADDSGLPNDRFFAVRPEGSVSTLKIQRTERGDSAVYLCASSLAGGYNEQFFGPGTRLTVL.

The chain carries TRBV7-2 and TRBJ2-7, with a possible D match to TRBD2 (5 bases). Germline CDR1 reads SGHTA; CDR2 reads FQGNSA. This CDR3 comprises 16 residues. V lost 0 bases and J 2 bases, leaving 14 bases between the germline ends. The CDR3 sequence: CASSLARGSIAYEQYF. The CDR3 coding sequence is TGTGCCAGCAGCTTAGCGCGAGGGTCGATCGCCTACGAGCAGTACTTC.

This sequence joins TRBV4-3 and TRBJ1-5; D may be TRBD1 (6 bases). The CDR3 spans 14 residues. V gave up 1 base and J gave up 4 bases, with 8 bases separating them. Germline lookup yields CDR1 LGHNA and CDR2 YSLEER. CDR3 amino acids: CASSQAQGNQPQHF. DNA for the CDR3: TGCGCCAGCAGCCAAGCTCAGGGGAATCAGCCCCAGCATTTT.

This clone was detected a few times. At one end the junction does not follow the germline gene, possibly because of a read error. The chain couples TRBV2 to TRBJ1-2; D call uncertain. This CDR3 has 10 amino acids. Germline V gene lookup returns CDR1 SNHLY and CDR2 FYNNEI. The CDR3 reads CASSQKPGAF. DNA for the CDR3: TGTGCCAGCAGTCAAAAACCGGGAGCCTTC.

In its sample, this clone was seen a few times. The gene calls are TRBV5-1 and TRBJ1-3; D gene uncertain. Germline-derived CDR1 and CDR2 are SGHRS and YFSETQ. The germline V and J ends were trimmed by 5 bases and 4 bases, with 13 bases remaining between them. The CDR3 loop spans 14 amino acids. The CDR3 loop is CASSSGNGGNTIYF. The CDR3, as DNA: TGCGCCAGCAGTTCCGGGAATGGAGGAAACACCATATATTTT.

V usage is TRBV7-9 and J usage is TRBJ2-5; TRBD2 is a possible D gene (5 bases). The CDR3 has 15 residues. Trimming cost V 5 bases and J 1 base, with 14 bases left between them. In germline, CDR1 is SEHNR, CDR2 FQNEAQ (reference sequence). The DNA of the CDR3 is TGTGCCAGCAGCGGAGAGCTCCGGGGCCAAGAGACCCAGTACTTC. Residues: CASSGELRGQETQYF.

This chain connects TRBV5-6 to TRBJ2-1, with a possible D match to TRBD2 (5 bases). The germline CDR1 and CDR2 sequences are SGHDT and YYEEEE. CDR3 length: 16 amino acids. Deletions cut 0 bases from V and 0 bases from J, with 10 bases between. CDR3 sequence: CASSLGGLFSYNEQFF. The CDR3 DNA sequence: TGTGCCAGCAGCTTGGGAGGGCTTTTCTCCTACAATGAGCAGTTCTTC. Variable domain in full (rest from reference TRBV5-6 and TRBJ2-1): DAGVTQSPTHLIKTRGQQVTLRCSPKSGHDTVSWYQQALGQGPQFIFQYYEEEERQRGNFPDRFSGHQFPNYSSELNVNALLLGDSALYLCASSLGGLFSYNEQFFGPGTRLTVL.

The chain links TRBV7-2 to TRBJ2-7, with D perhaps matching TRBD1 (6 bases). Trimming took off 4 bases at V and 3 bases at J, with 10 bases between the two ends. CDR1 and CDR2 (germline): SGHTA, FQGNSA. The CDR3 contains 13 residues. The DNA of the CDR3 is TGTGCCAGCAGCTCCCAGGACAGCTACGAGCAGTACTTC. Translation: CASSSQDSYEQYF.

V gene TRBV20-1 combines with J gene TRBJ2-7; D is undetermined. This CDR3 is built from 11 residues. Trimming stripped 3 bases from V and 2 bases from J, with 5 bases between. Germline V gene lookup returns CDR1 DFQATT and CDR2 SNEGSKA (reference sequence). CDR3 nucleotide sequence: TGCAGTGCTAGGACAACCTACGAGCAGTACTTC. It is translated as CSARTTYEQYF.

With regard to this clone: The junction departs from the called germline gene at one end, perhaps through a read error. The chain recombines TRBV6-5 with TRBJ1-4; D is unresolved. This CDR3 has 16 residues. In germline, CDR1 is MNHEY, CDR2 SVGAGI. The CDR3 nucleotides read TGTGCCAGCAGTTACTCGATTTTCCCCGGCGGCCGCATCGTAAGTTTT. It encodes CASSYSIFPGGRIVSF.

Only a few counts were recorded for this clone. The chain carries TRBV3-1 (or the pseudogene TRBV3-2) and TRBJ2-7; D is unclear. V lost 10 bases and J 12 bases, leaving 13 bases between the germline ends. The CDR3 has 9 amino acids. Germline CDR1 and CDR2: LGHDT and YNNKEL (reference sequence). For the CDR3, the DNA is TGTGCCACGTACGGTGGTCCGTACTTC. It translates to CATYGGPYF.

Written as DNA, the CDR3 is TGTGCCAGCAGTGCCCTCGGGGGTGAAACCGGGGAGCTGTTTTTT. This gives the protein CASSALGGETGELFF. This rearrangement joins TRBV6-5 to TRBJ2-2; D perhaps matches TRBD2 (6 bases). Germline CDR1 MNHEY, CDR2 SVGAGI. The ends were cut back, 5 bases at V and 5 bases at J, with 15 bases in the middle. The CDR3 totals 15 residues.

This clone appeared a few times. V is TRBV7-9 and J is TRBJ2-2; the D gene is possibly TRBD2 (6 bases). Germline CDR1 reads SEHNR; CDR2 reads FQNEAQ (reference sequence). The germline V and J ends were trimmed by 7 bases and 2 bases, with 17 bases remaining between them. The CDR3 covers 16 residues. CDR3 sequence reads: CASNIPIGGNTGELFF. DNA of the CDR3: TGTGCCAGCAACATCCCTATCGGGGGAAACACCGGGGAGCTGTTTTTT.